This T cell receptor (beta chain) derives from a study of early T cells in non-severe SARS-CoV-2 infection. The library protocol tagged individual cDNA molecules with unique molecular identifiers. Via MiXCR, TCRdb re-called the 5' RACE reads, giving one row per CDR3 protein. Of about 44,000 distinct CDR3 sequences in the sample, under 30% were seen once. Study-level results: VDJdb matching favored anti-spike CD8 responses, missing private and CD4 specificities.

Many counts were recorded for this clonotype. Its antigen is still unknown. Germline assignment: CDR1 MNHEY and CDR2 SMNVEV (reference sequence). Between the trimmed V and J ends, which lost 3 bases and 8 bases, there was a span of 10 bases. The CDR3 runs 12 residues. This clonotype was sampled from an adult who was a healthcare worker with PCR-confirmed SARS-CoV-2 infection or an uninfected control (not recorded which). The rearrangement joins TRBV27 to TRBJ1-2; D possibly corresponds to TRBD1 (5 bases). Specimen: whole blood, collected at baseline. The CDR3 bases are TGTGCCAGCAGTTTTACGGGGGACGGCTACACCTTC. It codes for CASSFTGDGYTF.